The 7 T cell receptor beta chains reported below all come from one sample, sequenced in a study of human T cells and chemical hapten exposure. TCRdb re-analysed the RACE reads in MiXCR, keeping a single row per CDR3 protein. Of around 350,000 distinct CDR3 sequences in the sample, around 5.5% were seen once. Sample time point: pre-sensitization, week 0. Treatment: therapeutic diphenylcyclopropenone sensitization with weekly scalp DPC. The source material was whole blood, sampled in connection with sensitization to the hapten diphenylcyclopropenone (DPC). The receptor source for this set is a young woman with alopecia areata. Some clones in this sample may be carry-over from other donors' samples.

The chain is built from TRBV7-6 and TRBJ2-2; tentatively, D is TRBD1 or TRBD2 (5 bases each). The germline CDR1 and CDR2 sequences are SGHVS and FNYEAQ. This CDR3 is 15 amino acids long. The V and J ends lost 4 bases and 6 bases respectively, with 15 bases between them. CDR3 nucleotides: TGTGCCAGCAGCTCCTATCCTAGAGGGGCCGGGGAGCTGTTTTTT. It specifies CASSSYPRGAGELFF.

This clonotype occurred many times. V gene TRBV5-6 combines with J gene TRBJ1-6; D is possibly TRBD1 (6 bases). The CDR3 is 15 amino acids. V was clipped by 0 bases and J by 6 bases, with 10 bases between them. Looked up from germline, CDR1 is SGHDT and CDR2 is YYEEEE. CDR3 loop: CASSLGAQGNSPLHF. In nucleotides, the CDR3 is TGTGCCAGCAGCTTGGGGGCACAGGGTAATTCACCCCTCCACTTT.

This clonotype was counted at least ten times. This chain connects TRBV20-1 to TRBJ2-6; no definite D call. The V end lost 4 bases, the J end lost 4 bases, and 5 bases lay between the germline ends. This CDR3 is 12 amino acids long. Germline loops: CDR1 DFQATT, CDR2 SNEGSKA (reference sequence). The CDR3 region has the DNA TGCAGTGCTAAGTCGGGGGCCAACGTCCTGACTTTC. Protein product: CSAKSGANVLTF.

This clonotype was seen only a few times. This rearrangement joins TRBV3-1 to TRBJ1-2; D not certain. Germline values: CDR1 LGHDT, CDR2 YNNKEL (reference sequence). Trimming pared 0 bases from V and 5 bases from J, leaving 16 bases between. CDR3 length equals 16 residues. CDR3 sequence: CASSQDGSAFRYGYTF. The CDR3 DNA reads as TGTGCCAGCAGCCAAGACGGGTCAGCGTTTCGGTATGGCTACACCTTC.

Many counts were recorded for this clonotype. The chain recombines TRBV7-2 with TRBJ2-6; tentative D call: TRBD2 (5 bases). Trimming took off 0 bases at V and 2 bases at J, with 8 bases between the two ends. The CDR3 totals 16 residues. Germline-derived CDR1 and CDR2 are SGHTA and FQGNSA. The CDR3 DNA reads as TGTGCCAGCAGCTTAGCGGGAGTTCCTGGGGCCAACGTCCTGACTTTC. Amino acid sequence: CASSLAGVPGANVLTF. The full variable domain, completed using reference TRBV7-2 and TRBJ2-6, is GAGVSQSPSNKVTEKGKDVELRCDPISGHTALYWYRQSLGQGLEFLIYFQGNSAPDKSGLPSDRFSAERTGGSVSTLTIQRTQQEDSAVYLCASSLAGVPGANVLTFGAGSRLTVL.

J is TRBJ2-7 and V is TRBV7-2; D is unclear. Trimming removed 2 bases from V and 6 bases from J, with 8 bases in between. The CDR3 runs to 12 residues. Germline values: CDR1 SGHTA, CDR2 FQGNSA. CDR3: CASSLTAPEQYF. The CDR3 DNA reads TGTGCCAGCAGCTTAACGGCCCCCGAGCAGTACTTC.

This clonotype showed up many times. V and J are TRBV4-2 and TRBJ1-2; no clear D. Germline CDR1 and CDR2: LGHNA and YNFKEQ. This CDR3 is 16 amino acids long. V was trimmed by 3 bases and J by 5 bases, leaving 19 bases between them. The chain's CDR3 is CASSQLTAAEPYGYTF. In DNA form, the CDR3 reads TGTGCCAGCAGCCAGCTCACAGCGGCCGAACCGTATGGCTACACCTTC.